This T cell receptor beta chain comes out of a study of blood T cell repertoires in COVID-19. Data came from immunoSEQ multiplex PCR; TCRdb stores just in-frame clones and leaves some out. The table has about 250,000 clones, around 88% seen once. V lost 5 bases to trimming and J lost 10 bases, with 20 bases between them. This CDR3 has 14 residues. Germline V gene lookup returns CDR1 SEHNR and CDR2 FQNEAQ (reference sequence). The receptor comes from an elderly man with acute or convalescent COVID-19. The specimen was peripheral blood. V and J are TRBV7-9 and TRBJ1-1; TRBD1 might be the D (5 bases). CDR3 DNA sequence: TGTGCCAGCAGCCAACCAGACAGATCCGGGGGAGCTTTCTTT. Protein product: CASSQPDRSGGAFF.